The rows below give T cell receptor beta chains drawn from one sample of a study of blood T cell repertoires in COVID-19. Assay used: immunoSEQ multiplex PCR; TCRdb lists only in-frame clones, some missing. The sample gives about 70,000 clones, roughly 85% of which show up once; 1.8% is in the top ten. The sample comprised peripheral blood. All receptors derive from a woman aged 55-69 years with acute or convalescent COVID-19. CDR3s include the opening cysteine and the closing phenylalanine or tryptophan. The D gene is left open where the match is weak. A row's size may be missing; if present it is once, few, many or a size class.

v_call	d_call	j_call	cdr3_length	clone_size	cdr3_nt	cdr3_aa
TRBV6-5	TRBD1	TRBJ1-2	14	.	TGTGCCAGCTATCGACGGGGACAGTTCTATGGCTACACCTTC	CASYRRGQFYGYTF
TRBV6-5	.	TRBJ1-2	15	.	TGTGCCAGCACCCCAGCAGACTTTAGGCCCTATGGCTACACCTTC	CASTPADFRPYGYTF
TRBV4-2	.	TRBJ1-3	15	.	TGTGCCAGCAGCGAAATGGTCTACTCTGGAAACACCATATATTTT	CASSEMVYSGNTIYF
TRBV18	TRBD1	TRBJ2-5	15	.	TGTGCCAGCTCACGAGGGACAGGGGGCGAGGAGACCCAGTACTTC	CASSRGTGGEETQYF
TRBV5-4	TRBD1	TRBJ2-3	17	.	TGTGCCAGCAGCAAGGCGGAAGGCAGGGGGCCCACAGATACGCAGTATTTT	CASSKAEGRGPTDTQYF
TRBV7-9	.	TRBJ1-3	13	.	TGTGCCAGCAGCTTAGTCCAGGAGGACACCATATATTTT	CASSLVQEDTIYF
TRBV5-1	.	TRBJ1-1	16	once	TGCGCCAGCAGCCTAGGACAGATGGGTATGAACACTGAAGCTTTCTTT	CASSLGQMGMNTEAFF
TRBV27	TRBD1	TRBJ2-5	13	.	TGTGCCAGCAGCTGGACAGGGTCGGCGACCCAGTACTTC	CASSWTGSATQYF
TRBV5-1	TRBD1	TRBJ1-4	15	.	TGCGCCAGCAGCTTAACAGGGGGTGAAGATGAAAAACTGTTTTTT	CASSLTGGEDEKLFF
TRBV6-5	TRBD1	TRBJ1-2	16	.	TGTGCCAGCAGTTACTCTTGGCGGATTAGACAGGGAGGCTACACCTTC	CASSYSWRIRQGGYTF
TRBV28	TRBD1	TRBJ1-1	14	.	TGTGCCAGCTCAGGGGGCGCGCGGTTTACTGAAGCTTTCTTT	CASSGGARFTEAFF
TRBV4-1	TRBD1	TRBJ2-1	15	.	TGCGCCAGCAGCCAGCCGGGACAGGGAAGAAATGAGCAGTTCTTC	CASSQPGQGRNEQFF
TRBV10-2	TRBD1	TRBJ1-2	13	.	TGCGCCAGCACCGGGACAGGGGACTATGGCTACACCTTC	CASTGTGDYGYTF
TRBV7-9	.	TRBJ2-2	17	.	TGTGCCAGCAGCTCGCCTTCCAGTCTCCTTACCACCGGGGAGCTGTTTTTT	CASSSPSSLLTTGELFF
TRBV5-1	TRBD1	TRBJ1-2	15	.	TGCGCCAGCAGCTTGGAGGGACAGGGAACCTATGGCTACACCTTC	CASSLEGQGTYGYTF
TRBV7-8	TRBD1	TRBJ2-1	15	.	TGTGCCAGCAGCTTGGACAGGAGGTCCTACAATGAGCAGTTCTTC	CASSLDRRSYNEQFF
TRBV6-5	.	TRBJ1-5	13	.	TGTGCCAGCAGGGTTCAGGTCGGTCAGCCCCAGCATTTT	CASRVQVGQPQHF
TRBV5-1	.	TRBJ1-3	16	.	TGCGCCAGCAGCCCGGGACACGCTAGCTCTGGAAACACCATATATTTT	CASSPGHASSGNTIYF
TRBV9	.	TRBJ1-1	15	.	TGTGCCAGCAGCCCTTCCGGACTGCCGAACACTGAAGCTTTCTTT	CASSPSGLPNTEAFF
TRBV7-9	.	TRBJ2-1	13	.	TGTGCCAGCAGCTTATTAGGACAGAATGAGCAGTTCTTC	CASSLLGQNEQFF
TRBV7-3	.	TRBJ2-3	15	.	TGTGCCAGCAGCTTAAGATTTACAGGCACAGATACGCAGTATTTT	CASSLRFTGTDTQYF
TRBV3-1/TRBV3-2	TRBD1	TRBJ1-6	15	.	TGTGCCAGCAGCCAAGAGGGACAGGGGAATTCACCCCTCCACTTT	CASSQEGQGNSPLHF
TRBV7-6	.	TRBJ2-5	15	.	TGTGCCAGCAGCTTAGCGCCCCCTAGTATGGAGACCCAGTACTTC	CASSLAPPSMETQYF
TRBV3-1/TRBV3-2	.	TRBJ1-1	12	.	TGTGCCAGCAGCCCCCTTGACAGTGAAGCTTTCTTT	CASSPLDSEAFF
TRBV2	.	TRBJ1-5	13	.	TGTGCCAGCAGGGGACAAGGGAATCAGCCCCAGCATTTT	CASRGQGNQPQHF
TRBV6-5	.	TRBJ2-7	12	few	TGTGCCACCAGGGGTGCGGATTACGAGCAGTACTTC	CATRGADYEQYF
TRBV3-1/TRBV3-2	.	TRBJ2-3	13	.	TGTGCCAGCAGCCAAGCAGCGGCAGATACGCAGTATTTT	CASSQAAADTQYF
TRBV5-1	.	TRBJ2-1	12	.	TGCGCCAGCAGCCGGGACATTCATGAGCAGTTCTTC	CASSRDIHEQFF
TRBV7-8	.	TRBJ1-6	16	.	TGTGCCAGCAGCCAGCAAGGGGCAAACTATAATTCACCCCTCCACTTT	CASSQQGANYNSPLHF
TRBV19	TRBD1	TRBJ1-1	14	.	TGTGCCAGCGGAAAGGGGGCGACGGACACTGAAGCTTTCTTT	CASGKGATDTEAFF
TRBV27	.	TRBJ1-4	15	.	TGTGCCACTCGCCGAAAAGGACAGCTACCGGAAAAACTGTTTTTT	CATRRKGQLPEKLFF
TRBV29-1	TRBD1	TRBJ1-2	14	.	TGCAGCGTGCATTCCCCGGGACAGGGTGTAGGCTACACCTTC	CSVHSPGQGVGYTF
TRBV15	TRBD1	TRBJ1-4	14	.	TGTGCCACCAGCTCGGACAGGTTGGGCGAAAAACTGTTTTTT	CATSSDRLGEKLFF
TRBV7-9	TRBD2	TRBJ2-1	17	few	TGTGCCAGCAGCTTCCCTCCGAGACTAGCGGTCCACAATGAGCAGTTCTTC	CASSFPPRLAVHNEQFF
TRBV2	.	TRBJ2-5	13	.	TGTGCCAGCAGTTCTATCTTGAGGGAGACCCAGTACTTC	CASSSILRETQYF
TRBV19	.	TRBJ1-1	14	.	TGTGCCAGTAGTATGGGAAAGCGGTGGACTGAAGCTTTCTTT	CASSMGKRWTEAFF
TRBV10-1	TRBD2	TRBJ2-1	18	.	TGCGCCAGCAGTGAGTCCCCGACTAGCGGGGATTCGTACAATGAGCAGTTCTTC	CASSESPTSGDSYNEQFF
TRBV29-1	.	TRBJ1-1	14	.	TGCAGCCCAAAGACGGGACAAGCGAACACTGAAGCTTTCTTT	CSPKTGQANTEAFF
TRBV18	TRBD1	TRBJ1-1	19	.	TGTGCCAGCTCACTCCCGACAAGAACAGGGGGATTAGGGAACACTGAAGCTTTCTTT	CASSLPTRTGGLGNTEAFF
TRBV25-1	TRBD1	TRBJ1-2	14	.	TGTGCCAGCACACCAACGGACAGGGCGGCTGGCTACACCTTC	CASTPTDRAAGYTF
TRBV28	.	TRBJ1-1	15	.	TGTGCCGTACGCATAATCTCCCTAAAAAGCACTGAAGCTTTCTTT	CAVRIISLKSTEAFF
TRBV11-2	.	TRBJ2-5	17	.	TGTGCCAGCAGCCCTCGATCTGGACATTCGATACAAGAGACCCAGTACTTC	CASSPRSGHSIQETQYF
TRBV13	.	TRBJ1-1	13	.	TGTGCCAGCAGCTTAGGGCAGGGCACTGAAGCTTTCTTT	CASSLGQGTEAFF
TRBV9	.	TRBJ1-4	14	.	TGTGCCAGCAGCCCGACTACAACTAATGAAAAACTGTTTTTT	CASSPTTTNEKLFF
TRBV6-1	.	TRBJ1-4	14	.	TGTGCCAGCAGTGATCGGGCAACTAATGAAAAACTGTTTTTT	CASSDRATNEKLFF
TRBV9	TRBD2	TRBJ2-7	16	.	TGTGCCAGCAGCGAGGGACTAGCGGGGGGGCCCTACGAGCAGTACTTC	CASSEGLAGGPYEQYF
TRBV3-1/TRBV3-2	.	TRBJ2-7	13	.	TGTGCCAGCAGCCGTCCGGGGACCTACGAGCAGTACTTC	CASSRPGTYEQYF
TRBV6-5	.	TRBJ1-1	13	few	TGTGCCAGCAGTCTAATACAGGGTACTGAAGCTTTCTTT	CASSLIQGTEAFF
TRBV6-6	.	TRBJ2-2	15	.	TGTGCCAGCAGTCTACATGGCCCCGACACCGGGGAGCTGTTTTTT	CASSLHGPDTGELFF
TRBV7-9	.	TRBJ2-1	18	.	TGTGCCAGCAGCCACCAGGGCCTTAGCTCGGTCGGTTACAATGAGCAGTTCTTC	CASSHQGLSSVGYNEQFF
TRBV6-1	TRBD1	TRBJ1-2	16	.	TGTGCCAGCAGTGAATCCCTACAGACAGGGAACTATGGCTACACCTTC	CASSESLQTGNYGYTF
TRBV2	.	TRBJ1-2	14	.	TGTGCCAGCAGTCGACGCCAGGGTGCCTATGGCTACACCTTC	CASSRRQGAYGYTF
TRBV19	.	TRBJ2-1	14	.	TGTGCCAGTAAAGCGGGACAGGCCTACAATGAGCAGTTCTTC	CASKAGQAYNEQFF
TRBV18	.	TRBJ1-1	16	.	TGTGCCAGCTCCCCCACTACCTCACCCGTGAACACTGAAGCTTTCTTT	CASSPTTSPVNTEAFF
TRBV28	TRBD1	TRBJ1-3	15	once	TGTGCCAGCAGTTTGTCAAGGGGGCGTGGAAACACCATATATTTT	CASSLSRGRGNTIYF
TRBV14	.	TRBJ2-7	14	few	TGTGCCAGCAGCCACGGGAAAGGGCTCTACGAGCAGTACTTC	CASSHGKGLYEQYF
TRBV29-1	.	TRBJ1-1	11	.	TGCAGCGTTGAATCGGTGACTGAAGCTTTCTTT	CSVESVTEAFF
TRBV5-4	.	TRBJ2-2	12	.	TGTGCCAGCAGCCCCGGGGGCGGGGAGCTGTTTTTT	CASSPGGGELFF
TRBV7-8	TRBD1	TRBJ1-1	15	few	TGTGCCAGCAGCCAAGGGACAGGGAGAAACACTGAAGCTTTCTTT	CASSQGTGRNTEAFF